These T cell receptor beta chains were read from a single sample in a study of Ad26.COV2.S vaccination and SARS-CoV-2 variants. Clones were read by immunoSEQ multiplex PCR, and TCRdb kept only the in-frame ones, dropping some. This sample has about 350,000 clones, with around 89% found just once. The material was peripheral blood, obtained in a trial of Ad26.COV2.S vaccine versus placebo. The receptors derive from a person between 18 and 65 years old who received the Ad26.COV2.S COVID-19 vaccine or a placebo. Both conserved end residues are part of each CDR3. D genes are given only for firm matches. Clone size is shown for a subset of rows, as once, few, many or a class of expanded clone.

size: NA; V: TRBV4-3; J: TRBJ1-5; D: NA; DNA: TGCGCCAGCAGTCTTACTAGCAATCAGCCCCAGCATTTT; CDR3: CASSLTSNQPQHF
size: NA; V: TRBV2; J: TRBJ1-2; D: NA; DNA: TGTGCCAGCAGCCCCCTTGGGGGAGTGGCTAACTATGGCTACACCTTC; CDR3: CASSPLGGVANYGYTF
size: NA; V: TRBV11-2; J: TRBJ1-2; D: TRBD1; DNA: TGTGCCAGCAGCCCTAAGGGGGCTTGGTCGGGAAACTATGGCTACACCTTC; CDR3: CASSPKGAWSGNYGYTF
size: NA; V: TRBV28; J: TRBJ1-2; D: TRBD1; DNA: TGTGCCAGCAGCCTAGACAGGGTGGGCTATGGCTACACCTTC; CDR3: CASSLDRVGYGYTF
size: NA; V: TRBV10-1; J: TRBJ1-1; D: TRBD1; DNA: TGCGCCACGGGGACAGGGGGAGACACTGAAGCTTTCTTT; CDR3: CATGTGGDTEAFF
size: NA; V: TRBV6-1; J: TRBJ2-6; D: NA; DNA: TGTGCCAGCAGTGAAGGTAGAGGGGCCAACGTCCTGACTTTC; CDR3: CASSEGRGANVLTF
size: once; V: TRBV13; J: TRBJ2-7; D: NA; DNA: TGTGCCAGCAGCTTAGGGGGCTCCGGGTACGAGCAGTACTTC; CDR3: CASSLGGSGYEQYF
size: NA; V: TRBV30; J: TRBJ1-1; D: NA; DNA: TGTGCCTGGAGTGTAGATGAGGGTAGTGTGAACACTGAAGCTTTCTTT; CDR3: CAWSVDEGSVNTEAFF
size: NA; V: TRBV7-9; J: TRBJ2-1; D: NA; DNA: TGTGCCAGCAGCCCCCTCCGAAACAGGGAGGGTACTGAGCAGTTCTTC; CDR3: CASSPLRNREGTEQFF
size: once; V: TRBV19; J: TRBJ2-1; D: NA; DNA: TGTGCCAGTAGTATCGGGGCCAACAATGAGCAGTTCTTC; CDR3: CASSIGANNEQFF